The 10 T cell receptor beta chains below come from one sample, sequenced in a study of T-cell memory formation after mild COVID-19. Each CDR3 protein is one row after TCRdb ran MiXCR on the 5' RACE reads. The sample comprises approximately 340,000 distinct CDR3 sequences, approximately 13% of which are singletons, and over 20% rests with the top ten. Material for sequencing was PBMCs or a T cell subset sorted from them (not recorded which). The receptors were sampled from a man between 18 and 35 years old who had mild COVID-19 (a few samples of this study predate the infection). Cell type and time point are not known.

The sample holds a few counts of this clonotype. CDR3: CASSLTSGVGDTQYF. CDR3 in DNA: TGTGCCAGCAGTTTAACTAGCGGGGTCGGGGATACGCAGTATTTT. The J gene is TRBJ2-3, the V gene TRBV27, with 10 bases aligning to TRBD2. This CDR3 contains 15 residues. Germline trimming cut 2 bases from V and 6 bases from J; bases unmatched to any gene: 5. Germline V gene sequence: CDR1 MNHEY, CDR2 SMNVEV (reference sequence).

The sample holds a few counts of this clonotype. The rearrangement joins TRBV9 to TRBJ2-7, with D possibly being TRBD1 (6 bases). The CDR3 runs to 15 residues. Germline V CDR1 and CDR2: SGDLS, YYNGEE. Trimming pared 0 bases from V and 0 bases from J, leaving 10 bases between. The CDR3 sequence: CASSVETGVSYEQYF. CDR3 in DNA: TGTGCCAGCAGCGTAGAGACAGGAGTCTCCTACGAGCAGTACTTC.

This clonotype showed up just a few times. This chain links TRBV10-3 with TRBJ1-1, with D perhaps matching TRBD1 (6 bases). The CDR3 runs to 13 residues. Trimming left V 10 bases short and J 0 bases short, with 12 bases between. Germline V gene lookup returns CDR1 ENHRY and CDR2 SYGVKD. The CDR3 DNA follows: TGTGCCACACACCAGGGGCTGAACACTGAAGCTTTCTTT. Its protein is CATHQGLNTEAFF.

This chain connects TRBV19 to TRBJ2-1, with D uncertain. V lost 3 bases and J 3 bases, leaving 9 bases between the germline ends. CDR1 and CDR2 from the germline V gene are LNHDA and SQIVND (reference sequence). The CDR3 length is 14 residues. In DNA, the CDR3 is TGTGCCAGTAGTATTTCCGGCTTCTACAATGAGCAGTTCTTC. Translated: CASSISGFYNEQFF.

The J gene is TRBJ1-5, the V gene TRBV6-5; D gene unclear. Per the germline V gene, CDR1 is MNHEY and CDR2 is SVGAGI. There are 13 residues in the CDR3. The ends were cut back, 0 bases at V and 7 bases at J, with 7 bases in the middle. The CDR3 protein is CASSYSIVQPQHF. The CDR3, as DNA: TGTGCCAGCAGTTACTCGATCGTCCAGCCCCAGCATTTT.

This clonotype was counted a few times. The chain combines TRBV20-1 with TRBJ1-1; D is perhaps TRBD1 (6 bases). The CDR3 has 14 amino acids. Germline V gene data show CDR1 as DFQATT and CDR2 as SNEGSKA (reference sequence). Between the trimmed V and J ends, which lost 5 bases and 3 bases, there was a span of 16 bases. The CDR3 DNA reads as TGCAGTGCTTTAACAGGGAATATGGACACTGAAGCTTTCTTT. It is translated as CSALTGNMDTEAFF.

This clonotype has a handful of counts. The chain employs TRBV5-5 and TRBJ2-5, with 12 bases matching TRBD2. V was pared by 5 bases and J by 4 bases, with 3 bases of the junction left unmatched. This CDR3 is built from 14 residues. Germline-derived CDR1 and CDR2 are SGHKS and YYEKEE (reference sequence). This CDR3 reads CASRPSGGGETQYF. The CDR3 nucleotides read TGTGCCAGCAGACCTAGCGGGGGGGGAGAGACCCAGTACTTC.

The chain couples TRBV19 to TRBJ1-1, with D hard to call. The CDR3 extends over 12 amino acids. V lost 3 bases to trimming and J lost 8 bases, with 10 bases between them. Germline V gene lookup returns CDR1 LNHDA and CDR2 SQIVND (reference sequence). CDR3 region: CASSIPGPEAFF. The CDR3 DNA is TGTGCCAGTAGTATTCCGGGTCCAGAAGCTTTCTTT. The full variable domain, its missing parts supplied by reference TRBV19 and TRBJ1-1, is DGGITQSPKYLFRKEGQNVTLSCEQNLNHDAMYWYRQDPGQGLRLIYYSQIVNDFQKGDIAEGYSVSREKKESFPLTVTSAQKNPTAFYLCASSIPGPEAFFGQGTRLTVV.

The sample holds a few counts of this clonotype. A much larger clonotype is one base distant, so this may be a read error. This sequence joins TRBV7-2 and TRBJ2-5; the D is unclear. CDR3 length: 12 residues. V lost 6 bases and J 5 bases, leaving 10 bases between the germline ends. Germline CDR1 and CDR2: SGHTA and FQGNSA. CDR3 bases: TGTGCCAGCAGACCCCCCCGGGAGACCCAGTACTTC. Its translation is CASRPPRETQYF.

A few counts support this clonotype. The chain joins TRBV18 to TRBJ1-4; no firm D call. CDR1 and CDR2 (germline): KGHSH, LQKENI. V lost 4 bases, J lost 7 bases, and 10 bases lay in between. This CDR3 region has 13 residues. This CDR3 reads CASSQRDSEKLFF. CDR3 in DNA: TGTGCCAGCTCACAACGGGATTCTGAAAAACTGTTTTTT.